This TCR beta chain comes out of a study of blood T cell repertoires in COVID-19. For the study at large: Sites in the United States, Italy and Spain provided acute and convalescent COVID-19 samples. T cells, B-cell-depleted T cells, or PBMCs supplied cDNA or gDNA.

There are 15 residues in the CDR3. The germline V gene has CDR1 MDHEN and CDR2 SYDVKM. Trimming left V 0 bases short and J 2 bases short, with 11 bases between. Authors' processing steps: Quantification of nucleated cells was approximated via reference gene primer amplification. Sequenced by immunoSEQ multiplex PCR; TCRdb stores in-frame clones only, minus some. From that table come the V and J calls and clone size; the DNA was used to work out D and trimming. The sample has about 210,000 clones, 92% seen once; the top ten hold around 1.2%. Sequenced input: peripheral blood. The TCR comes from a man aged 25-40 years with acute or convalescent COVID-19. This chain links TRBV28 with TRBJ2-7, with D possibly TRBD2 on 7 matching bases. CDR3 loop: CASSLWGGRTYEQYF. The CDR3 DNA is TGTGCCAGCAGTTTATGGGGGGGGCGGACCTACGAGCAGTACTTC.